This passage covers 18 T cell receptor beta chains from one sample sequenced in a study of blood T cells in healthy people across ages. Using a J-beta primer mix together with a sample-barcoded 5' primer, a second PCR was run for 7 to 11 cycles. TCRdb recomputed calls from the 5' RACE reads with MiXCR, one row per CDR3 protein. The table shows about 510,000 distinct CDR3 sequences, with about 28% occurring only once. The data also belong to a second study, concerning T cells of mothers and their children.

Sequenced sample: blood. The receptors derive from a boy between 2 and 10 years old in good health.

This clonotype was counted once. The V gene is TRBV5-6, the J gene TRBJ1-2; 7 nucleotides agree with TRBD1. This CDR3 region has 13 residues. V lost 1 base, J lost 8 bases, and 5 bases stayed unmatched. From germline, CDR1 is SGHDT and CDR2 YYEEEE. The CDR3 DNA sequence: TGTGCCAGCAGCTTGACGGGACAGAGGGGCTACACCTTC. Translated: CASSLTGQRGYTF. The whole variable domain, filled in from reference TRBV5-6 and TRBJ1-2, reads DAGVTQSPTHLIKTRGQQVTLRCSPKSGHDTVSWYQQALGQGPQFIFQYYEEEERQRGNFPDRFSGHQFPNYSSELNVNALLLGDSALYLCASSLTGQRGYTFGSGTRLTVV.

There are a few counts of this clonotype. DNA for the CDR3: TGTGCCAGCAGCCAAAATACCGGACTAATCCAAGAGACCCAGTACTTC. It translates to CASSQNTGLIQETQYF. This rearrangement joins TRBV3-1 to TRBJ2-5; TRBD2 might be the D (6 bases). From germline, CDR1 is LGHDT and CDR2 YNNKEL (reference sequence). This CDR3 comprises 16 residues. Trimming took 2 bases from V and 1 from J, leaving 14 bases between them.

This sequence joins TRBV29-1 and TRBJ1-1; D might be TRBD1 (6 bases). The germline gives CDR1 SQVTM, CDR2 ANQGSEA. V lost 2 bases and J lost 0, with 10 bases in between. The CDR3 runs 14 residues. The CDR3 is CSVEKQGMNTEAFF. DNA of the CDR3: TGCAGCGTTGAAAAACAGGGAATGAACACTGAAGCTTTCTTT.

This clonotype was seen ten or more times. J is TRBJ1-6 and V is TRBV20-1; D is unclear. Deletions cut 7 bases from V and 5 bases from J, with 15 bases between. This CDR3 is built from 14 residues. CDR1 is DFQATT and CDR2 is SNEGSKA in the germline V gene (reference sequence). CDR3 DNA: TGCAGTGGGCCTCTATGGGGAAATAATTCACCCCTCCACTTT. This encodes CSGPLWGNNSPLHF.

J is TRBJ2-7 and V is TRBV29-1, with no clear D. The CDR3 is 13 residues long. With 1 base removed from V and 1 base from J, the gap between germline ends came to 8 bases. Per the germline V gene, CDR1 is SQVTM and CDR2 is ANQGSEA. CDR3 amino acids: CSVEGSQSYEQYF. The CDR3 DNA is TGCAGCGTTGAAGGGTCACAGTCCTACGAGCAGTACTTC.

The CDR3: CASSSRGAGATYNEQFF. The CDR3 DNA follows: TGTGCCAGCAGCTCCCGCGGTGCGGGAGCTACCTACAATGAGCAGTTCTTC. The chain recombines TRBV7-8 with TRBJ2-1; 7 bases are shared with TRBD2. V dropped 4 bases and J dropped 2; count of bases not matched to a gene: 11. CDR1 is SGHVS, CDR2 FQNEAQ, per germline. CDR3 length: 17 residues. Full variable domain (missing parts from reference TRBV7-8 and TRBJ2-1): GAGVSQSPRYKVAKRGQDVALRCDPISGHVSLFWYQQALGQGPEFLTYFQNEAQLDKSGLPSDRFFAERPEGSVSTLKIQRTQQEDSAVYLCASSSRGAGATYNEQFFGPGTRLTVL.

The chain combines TRBV20-1 with TRBJ2-3; no clear D. CDR1 is DFQATT, CDR2 SNEGSKA, per germline (reference sequence). This CDR3 has 14 residues. Trimming took 3 bases from V and 3 from J, leaving 13 bases between them. CDR3 loop: CSASIRLRTDTQYF. The CDR3 DNA follows: TGCAGTGCTAGTATCCGGTTGCGGACAGATACGCAGTATTTT.

The chain combines TRBV4-1 with TRBJ2-1; TRBD2 is a possible D gene (5 bases). The J call could be wrong; TRBJ2-5 is a better fit for the DNA end. The CDR3 covers 13 residues. The germline V gene encodes CDR1 MGHRA and CDR2 YSYEKL. The CDR3 region has the DNA TGCGCCAGCAGCCATATAGGAGGAAAGACCCAGTACTTC. As protein: CASSHIGGKTQYF.

This chain uses TRBV5-6 with TRBJ1-5; D possibly corresponds to TRBD1 (5 bases). V lost 1 base to trimming and J lost 0 bases, with 8 bases between them. Per germline, CDR1 SGHDT and CDR2 YYEEEE. This CDR3 region has 15 residues. CDR3 sequence (DNA): TGTGCCAGCAGCTTGTTGGGGGTTAGCAATCAGCCCCAGCATTTT. Its translation: CASSLLGVSNQPQHF.

CDR3 in amino acids: CASSSDRGLILSGANVLTF. For the CDR3, the DNA is TGTGCCAGCAGCTCGGACAGGGGGCTGATCCTCTCTGGGGCCAACGTCCTGACTTTC. This sequence joins TRBV7-9 and TRBJ2-6; 11 nucleotides line up with TRBD1. The germline CDR1 and CDR2 sequences are SEHNR and FQNEAQ (reference sequence). The V and J ends lost 4 bases and 0 bases, in that order; junction bases with no gene match: 8. The CDR3 sequence is 19 residues long.

The chain couples TRBV6-1 to TRBJ2-5; 9 bases map to TRBD2. Matching the DNA end better, TRBJ2-1 makes the J call doubtful. The germline CDR1 and CDR2 sequences are MNHNS and SASEGT. This CDR3 is 16 amino acids long. Written as DNA, the CDR3 is TGTGCCAGCAAGGCAGTCCTAGCGGGAAACTCTGGGGAGCAGTTCTTC. Amino acid sequence: CASKAVLAGNSGEQFF.

The chain employs TRBV12-3 or TRBV12-4 and TRBJ1-3; 11 nucleotides match TRBD1. The CDR3 extends over 17 amino acids. V lost 0 bases and J lost 3; bases outside the gene matches: 4. Written as DNA, the CDR3 is TGTGCCAGCAGTTTAGCGCGGACAGGGGGCAGTGGAAACACCATATATTTT. Translation gives CASSLARTGGSGNTIYF.

This clonotype was seen a few times. This chain uses TRBV29-1 with TRBJ2-1; D call uncertain. The J call is doubtful: the DNA matches TRBJ2-7 better. The CDR3 has 12 amino acids. The V gene's germline CDR1 is SQVTM and CDR2 ANQGSEA. CDR3 in amino acids: CSAGPNSYEQYF. The DNA of the CDR3 is TGCAGCGCAGGACCAAACAGCTACGAGCAGTACTTC.

This clonotype was counted a few times. CDR3: CAVTGTDSYEQYF. Written as DNA, the CDR3 is TGTGCCGTGACCGGGACAGACTCGTACGAGCAGTACTTC. The rearrangement joins TRBV10-3 to TRBJ2-7; 7 bases fit TRBD1. Germline CDR1 reads ENHRY; CDR2 reads SYGVKD. There are 13 residues in the CDR3. Trimming at V came to 11 bases and at J to 4 bases, leaving 11 bases not matched to a gene.

This CDR3 is CAISESTGAQTQYF. DNA for the CDR3: TGTGCCATCAGTGAGTCGACCGGCGCCCAGACCCAGTACTTC. The chain couples TRBV10-3 to TRBJ2-5; D unclear. Germline-derived CDR1 and CDR2 are ENHRY and SYGVKD. V was shortened by 0 bases and J by 6 bases, with 11 bases between the two germline ends. The CDR3 length is 14 residues.

This clonotype was picked up many times. The J gene is TRBJ1-4, the V gene TRBV9; no reliable D call. CDR1 SGDLS and CDR2 YYNGEE come from the germline V gene. CDR3 length equals 15 residues. The germline V and J ends were trimmed by 0 bases and 1 base, with 7 bases remaining between them. The CDR3 DNA reads as TGTGCCAGCAGCGTAGACAAAAAAACTAATGAAAAACTGTTTTTT. Translation: CASSVDKKTNEKLFF.

This clonotype was seen at least ten times. CDR3 in amino acids: CSVRSGSYNEQFF. The CDR3 nucleotides read TGCAGCGTTCGATCGGGCTCCTACAATGAGCAGTTCTTC. This chain links TRBV29-1 with TRBJ2-1; D gene uncertain. Germline values: CDR1 SQVTM, CDR2 ANQGSEA. Trimming stripped 5 bases from V and 0 bases from J, with 8 bases between. The CDR3 covers 13 residues.

This clonotype was observed a handful of times. The J gene is TRBJ2-1, the V gene TRBV27, with TRBD2 matching 10 bases. The CDR3 totals 14 residues. Trimming removed 3 bases from V and 10 bases from J; junction bases left unmatched: 6. From germline, CDR1 is MNHEY and CDR2 SMNVEV (reference sequence). This CDR3 reads CASSFRLAGEEQFF. The CDR3 nucleotides read TGTGCCAGCAGTTTTAGGCTAGCGGGGGAAGAGCAGTTCTTC.